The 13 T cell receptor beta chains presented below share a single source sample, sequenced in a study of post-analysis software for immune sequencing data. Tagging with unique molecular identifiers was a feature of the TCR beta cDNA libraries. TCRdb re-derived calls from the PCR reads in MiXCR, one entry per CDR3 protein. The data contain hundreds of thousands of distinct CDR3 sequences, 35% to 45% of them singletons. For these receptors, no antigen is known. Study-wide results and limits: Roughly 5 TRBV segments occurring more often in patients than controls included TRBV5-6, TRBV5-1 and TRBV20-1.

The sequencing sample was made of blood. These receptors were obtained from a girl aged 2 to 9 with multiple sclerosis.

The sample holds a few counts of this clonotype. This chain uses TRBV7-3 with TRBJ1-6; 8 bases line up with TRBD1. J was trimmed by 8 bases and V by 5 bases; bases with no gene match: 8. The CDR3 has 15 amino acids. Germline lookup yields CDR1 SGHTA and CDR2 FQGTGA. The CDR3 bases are TGTGCCAGCAGCCTCACCGGACAGGGTCATTCACCCCTCCACTTT. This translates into CASSLTGQGHSPLHF.

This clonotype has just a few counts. CDR3 sequence (DNA): TGTGCCAGCAGTGCTCTGTATCTCAGCGGGAGCATGTACAATGAGCAGTTCTTC. Its translation: CASSALYLSGSMYNEQFF. The chain is built from TRBV28 and TRBJ2-1; 8 bases match TRBD2. CDR3 length: 18 residues. After removal of 5 bases from V and 4 bases from J, the junction contained 16 bases not matched to a gene. Germline V gives CDR1 MDHEN, CDR2 SYDVKM.

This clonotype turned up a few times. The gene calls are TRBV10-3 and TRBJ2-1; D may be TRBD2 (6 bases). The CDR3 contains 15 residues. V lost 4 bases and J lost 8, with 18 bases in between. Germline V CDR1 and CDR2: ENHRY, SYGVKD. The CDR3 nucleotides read TGTGCCATCAGTGGGGGGGATCATCCGGGGCATGAGCAGTTCTTC. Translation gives CAISGGDHPGHEQFF.

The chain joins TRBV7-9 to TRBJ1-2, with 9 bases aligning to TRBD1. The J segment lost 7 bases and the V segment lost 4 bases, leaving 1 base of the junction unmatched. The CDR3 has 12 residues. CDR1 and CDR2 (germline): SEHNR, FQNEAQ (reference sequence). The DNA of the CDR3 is TGTGCCAGCAGCTGGGACAGGGCTGGCTACACCTTC. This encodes CASSWDRAGYTF.

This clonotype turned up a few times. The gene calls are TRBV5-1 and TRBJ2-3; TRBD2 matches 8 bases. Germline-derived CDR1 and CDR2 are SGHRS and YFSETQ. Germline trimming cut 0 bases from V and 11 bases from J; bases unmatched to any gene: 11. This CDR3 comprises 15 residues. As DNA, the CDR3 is TGCGCCAGCAGCTTGGTTTCTGTTGGCGGGGGGCAGCAGTATTTT. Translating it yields CASSLVSVGGGQQYF.

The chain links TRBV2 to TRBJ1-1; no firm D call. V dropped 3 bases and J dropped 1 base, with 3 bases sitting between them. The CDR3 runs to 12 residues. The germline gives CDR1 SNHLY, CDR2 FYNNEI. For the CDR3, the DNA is TGTGCCAGCAGTGAGGGGAACACTGAAGCTTTCTTT. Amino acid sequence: CASSEGNTEAFF.

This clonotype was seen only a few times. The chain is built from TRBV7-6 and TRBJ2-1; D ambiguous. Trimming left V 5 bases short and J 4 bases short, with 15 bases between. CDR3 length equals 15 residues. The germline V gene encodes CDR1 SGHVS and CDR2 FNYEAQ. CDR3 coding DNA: TGTGCCAGCAGCCCCGGTAGGGCCTATTACAATGAGCAGTTCTTC. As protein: CASSPGRAYYNEQFF. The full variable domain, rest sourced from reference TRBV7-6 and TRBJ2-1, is GAGVSQSPRYKVTKRGQDVALRCDPISGHVSLYWYRQALGQGPEFLTYFNYEAQQDKSGLPNDRFSAERPEGSISTLTIQRTEQRDSAMYRCASSPGRAYYNEQFFGPGTRLTVL.

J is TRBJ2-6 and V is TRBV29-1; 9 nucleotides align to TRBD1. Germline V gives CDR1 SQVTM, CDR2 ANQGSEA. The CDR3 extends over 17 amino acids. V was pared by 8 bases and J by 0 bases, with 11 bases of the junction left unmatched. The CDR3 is CSTLSDRGHSGANVLTF. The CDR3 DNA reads TGCAGCACTCTCTCGGACAGGGGACACTCTGGGGCCAACGTCCTGACTTTC.

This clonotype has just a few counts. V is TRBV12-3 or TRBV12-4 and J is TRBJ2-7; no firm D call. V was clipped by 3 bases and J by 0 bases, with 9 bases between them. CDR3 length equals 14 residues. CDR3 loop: CASSFGTLSYEQYF. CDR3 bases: TGTGCCAGCAGTTTTGGTACCCTCTCCTACGAGCAGTACTTC.

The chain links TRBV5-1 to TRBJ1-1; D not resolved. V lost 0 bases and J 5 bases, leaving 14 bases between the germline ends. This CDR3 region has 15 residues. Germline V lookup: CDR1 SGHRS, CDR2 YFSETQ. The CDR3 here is CASSLAAGSLTEAFF. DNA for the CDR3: TGCGCCAGCAGCTTGGCGGCGGGTTCGCTGACTGAAGCTTTCTTT.

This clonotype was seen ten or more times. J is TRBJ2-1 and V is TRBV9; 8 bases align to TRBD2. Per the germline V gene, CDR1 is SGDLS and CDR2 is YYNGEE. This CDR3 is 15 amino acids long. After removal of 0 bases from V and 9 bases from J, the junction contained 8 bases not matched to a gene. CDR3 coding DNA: TGTGCCAGCAGCGTAGGAAGCGGGAGTTCAAGTGAGCAGTTCTTC. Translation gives CASSVGSGSSSEQFF.

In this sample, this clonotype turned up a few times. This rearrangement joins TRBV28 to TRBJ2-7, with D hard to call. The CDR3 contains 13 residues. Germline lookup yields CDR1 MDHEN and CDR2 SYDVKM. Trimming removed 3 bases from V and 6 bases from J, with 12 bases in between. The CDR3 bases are TGTGCCAGCAGTTTGCATGGGTATGGCGAGCAGTACTTC. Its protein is CASSLHGYGEQYF.

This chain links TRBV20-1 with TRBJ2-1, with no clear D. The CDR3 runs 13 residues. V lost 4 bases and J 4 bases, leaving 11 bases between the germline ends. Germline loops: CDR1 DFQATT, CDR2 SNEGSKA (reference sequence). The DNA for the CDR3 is TGCAGTGCTACAACCGTCATATACAATGAGCAGTTCTTC. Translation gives CSATTVIYNEQFF.